Listed here are 19 T cell receptor beta chains from one sample, sequenced in a study of blood T cells in healthy people across ages. Through a sample-barcoded 5' primer and a J-beta primer mix, a second PCR was run for about 6 to 12 cycles. Each CDR3 protein gets one entry after TCRdb re-called the 5' RACE reads with MiXCR. The table has 1.2 million to 1.5 million distinct CDR3 sequences, around 39% seen once. Sequencing was carried out using blood. The receptors originated from a young woman in good health.

V is TRBV28 and J is TRBJ2-5; TRBD1 or TRBD2 may be the D gene (5 bases each). The CDR3 is made up of 17 amino acids. With 3 bases removed from V and 2 bases from J, the gap between germline ends came to 19 bases. CDR1 is MDHEN, CDR2 SYDVKM, per germline. CDR3 nucleotide sequence: TGTGCCAGCAGTTTCCCCCGCCGAGGGACGTTACAAGAGACCCAGTACTTC. Translation gives CASSFPRRGTLQETQYF. Complete variable domain (other parts from reference TRBV28 and TRBJ2-5): DVKVTQSSRYLVKRTGEKVFLECVQDMDHENMFWYRQDPGLGLRLIYFSYDVKMKEKGDIPEGYSVSREKKERFSLILESASTNQTSMYLCASSFPRRGTLQETQYFGPGTRLLVL.

This clonotype has a handful of counts. The chain links TRBV5-1 to TRBJ1-1; the D gene is possibly TRBD1 (5 bases). The CDR3 loop spans 14 amino acids. V lost 0 bases, J lost 6 bases, and 12 bases lay in between. Germline V gives CDR1 SGHRS, CDR2 YFSETQ. The CDR3 coding sequence is TGCGCCAGCAGCTTGGCGGGGCGGAGGGCTGAAGCTTTCTTT. It encodes CASSLAGRRAEAFF.

On this clonotype: Mismatch with germline at one junction end may stem from a read error. The rearrangement joins TRBV12-3 or TRBV12-4 to TRBJ2-5, with 10 bases aligning to TRBD2. The CDR3 has 13 residues. This chain's CDR3 is CASSIAGGETQYF. The CDR3, as DNA: TGTGCCAGCAGTATAGCGGGAGGAGAGACCCAGTACTTC.

The rearrangement joins TRBV5-1 to TRBJ2-7; 11 nucleotides match TRBD1. This CDR3 contains 16 residues. V gave up 3 bases and J gave up 5 bases; unmatched junction bases: 10. Germline V gene sequence: CDR1 SGHRS, CDR2 YFSETQ. CDR3 DNA sequence: TGCGCCAGCAGCTCGGACCGGGACAGGGGGTTAGACGAGCAGTACTTC. This codes for CASSSDRDRGLDEQYF. Supplemented by reference TRBV5-1 and TRBJ2-7, the full variable domain reads KAGVTQTPRYLIKTRGQQVTLSCSPISGHRSVSWYQQTPGQGLQFLFEYFSETQRNKGNFPGRFSGRQFSNSRSEMNVSTLELGDSALYLCASSSDRDRGLDEQYFGPGTRLTVT.

The J gene is TRBJ2-1, the V gene TRBV25-1, with D possibly TRBD2 on 6 matching bases. V dropped 7 bases and J dropped 9 bases, with 16 bases sitting between them. The germline V gene has CDR1 MGHDK and CDR2 SYGVNS. The CDR3 extends over 13 amino acids. The CDR3 bases are TGTGCCAGCACCACCGTGGAGGGAACTGAGCAGTTCTTC. It encodes CASTTVEGTEQFF. Full variable domain (missing parts from reference TRBV25-1 and TRBJ2-1): EADIYQTPRYLVIGTGKKITLECSQTMGHDKMYWYQQDPGMELHLIHYSYGVNSTEKGDLSSESTVSRIRTEHFPLTLESARPSHTSQYLCASTTVEGTEQFFGPGTRLTVL.

V usage is TRBV4-1 and J usage is TRBJ1-4; no definite D call. The CDR3 runs 16 residues. V was trimmed by 1 base and J by 6 bases, leaving 15 bases between them. The germline V gene has CDR1 MGHRA and CDR2 YSYEKL. The DNA for the CDR3 is TGCGCCAGCAGCCAAGCGAGCGAGGGAACAGATGAAAAACTGTTTTTT. Its translation: CASSQASEGTDEKLFF.

The CDR3 region is CASSRTGMLETQYF. As DNA, the CDR3 is TGTGCCAGCAGTAGGACAGGGATGCTAGAGACCCAGTACTTC. This chain joins TRBV12-3 or TRBV12-4 and TRBJ2-5; 8 bases map to TRBD1. CDR3 length equals 14 residues. The V and J ends lost 5 bases and 4 bases, in that order; junction bases with no gene match: 6.

This rearrangement joins TRBV27 to TRBJ2-2, with D possibly matching TRBD1 (6 bases). V was pared by 6 bases and J by 6 bases, with 17 bases between. The CDR3 extends over 15 amino acids. Germline CDR1 and CDR2: MNHEY and SMNVEV (reference sequence). The CDR3 region has the DNA TGTGCCAGCAGACTGGAACACGCAGGGGCCGGGGAGCTGTTTTTT. Its protein is CASRLEHAGAGELFF.

V and J are TRBV2 and TRBJ2-5; 8 nucleotides line up with TRBD1. The closer fit of TRBJ2-7 to the DNA end suggests the J call may be wrong. CDR3 length: 12 amino acids. CDR1 and CDR2 from the germline V gene are SNHLY and FYNNEI. The CDR3 DNA is TGTGCCAGCAAGCGGACAGGGAACGAGCAGTACTTC. It is translated as CASKRTGNEQYF.

This rearrangement joins TRBV12-3 or TRBV12-4 to TRBJ2-7; 7 nucleotides match TRBD1. J was trimmed by 2 bases and V by 6 bases; bases with no gene match: 16. This CDR3 region has 17 residues. CDR3 sequence: CASSSSSIQGVPYEQYF. In DNA form, the CDR3 reads TGTGCCAGCAGCTCCTCTAGTATTCAGGGGGTACCCTACGAGCAGTACTTC.

The chain recombines TRBV27 with TRBJ1-1; tentatively, D is TRBD1 (5 bases). The CDR3 is 13 amino acids. The V gene's germline CDR1 is MNHEY and CDR2 SMNVEV (reference sequence). Trimming removed 5 bases from V and 6 bases from J, with 13 bases in between. The CDR3 sequence is CASSPPRGAEAFF. As DNA, the CDR3 is TGTGCCAGCAGTCCGCCTCGGGGGGCTGAAGCTTTCTTT.

This chain links TRBV20-1 with TRBJ2-5; D gene ambiguous. The CDR3 length is 13 residues. From germline, CDR1 is DFQATT and CDR2 SNEGSKA (reference sequence). Trimming cost V 1 base and J 5 bases, with 11 bases left between them. The CDR3 nucleotides are TGCAGTGCTAGAGTATTACTGTGGGAGACCCAGTACTTC. Translated, it gives CSARVLLWETQYF.

The rearrangement uses TRBV6-1 and TRBJ2-4; the D call may be TRBD1 or TRBD2 (6 bases each). There are 15 residues in the CDR3. In germline, CDR1 is MNHNS, CDR2 SASEGT. Trimming pared 5 bases from V and 1 base from J, leaving 12 bases between. CDR3 sequence reads: CASSNLGGAKNIQYF. The CDR3 nucleotides read TGTGCCAGCAGTAACCTAGGGGGGGCCAAAAACATTCAGTACTTC.

This clonotype was detected only a few times. This chain uses TRBV20-1 with TRBJ2-1, with a weak D call TRBD2 (6 bases). V was cut by 3 bases and J by 0 bases, with 15 bases left in between. This CDR3 spans 16 amino acids. The germline V gene has CDR1 DFQATT and CDR2 SNEGSKA (reference sequence). The CDR3 nucleotides are TGCAGTGCTAGCTCCCGACTAGGGAGCTCCTACAATGAGCAGTTCTTC. It encodes CSASSRLGSSYNEQFF.

This clonotype was detected once. This chain uses TRBV2 with TRBJ2-1; D is perhaps TRBD1 or TRBD2 (5 bases each). There are 13 residues in the CDR3. Per germline, CDR1 SNHLY and CDR2 FYNNEI. V lost 10 bases to trimming and J lost 8 bases, with 18 bases between them. The CDR3 here is CATRGHLMDEQFF. The CDR3 DNA reads as TGTGCCACCCGGGGCCATCTAATGGATGAGCAGTTCTTC.

This clonotype was detected a few times. The chain couples TRBV6-1 to TRBJ1-2, with D maybe TRBD1 (5 bases). Looked up from germline, CDR1 is MNHNS and CDR2 is SASEGT. The CDR3 is 12 amino acids. V gave up 6 bases and J gave up 7 bases, with 12 bases separating them. CDR3 region: CASSRGRGGYTF. The CDR3 nucleotides read TGTGCCAGCAGCCGGGGCCGCGGTGGCTACACCTTC.

J is TRBJ2-1 and V is TRBV7-2; D unresolved. This CDR3 comprises 12 residues. CDR1 and CDR2 from the germline V gene are SGHTA and FQGNSA. Trimming left V 11 bases short and J 0 bases short, with 8 bases between. The CDR3 DNA is TGTGCCTGTACTGACTCCTACAATGAGCAGTTCTTC. This encodes CACTDSYNEQFF.

The V gene is TRBV10-3, the J gene TRBJ2-7, with a possible D match to TRBD2 (6 bases). Germline-derived CDR1 and CDR2 are ENHRY and SYGVKD. The CDR3 contains 17 residues. V gave up 0 bases and J gave up 2 bases, with 17 bases separating them. CDR3 nucleotide sequence: TGTGCCATCAGTGAGTCGGGGACTGCCCTACCTCCCTACGAGCAGTACTTC. Amino acids: CAISESGTALPPYEQYF.

V and J are TRBV2 and TRBJ2-5; 11 nucleotides line up with TRBD1. CDR1 SNHLY and CDR2 FYNNEI come from the germline V gene. The CDR3 runs to 18 residues. After removal of 9 bases from V and 5 bases from J, the junction contained 20 bases not matched to a gene. The CDR3 nucleotides read TGTGCCAGTCTGAAACTTAAATCCGGGACAGGGGGTAGGGAGACCCAGTACTTC. Its protein is CASLKLKSGTGGRETQYF. Full variable domain (missing parts from reference TRBV2 and TRBJ2-5): EPEVTQTPSHQVTQMGQEVILRCVPISNHLYFYWYRQILGQKVEFLVSFYNNEISEKSEIFDDQFSVERPDGSNFTLKIRSTKLEDSAMYFCASLKLKSGTGGRETQYFGPGTRLLVL.